The entry that follows covers one TCR beta chain sequence. This clone was counted between two and nine times. The clone's antigen remains unknown. Base qualities are not at hand, and no much larger clone is one base apart. Counted from cysteine to phenylalanine, this CDR3 has 15 amino acids. Only the CDR3 portion is preserved as DNA: 45 bases, with reading frame beginning at the first base. The germline V gene provides CDR1 MNHEY and CDR2 SVGAGI. Trimming accounts for 8 bases at V and 8 bases at J, while the number of junction bases matched to no gene is 13. This record belongs to a study of beta chain features in type 1 diabetes (dated by TCRdb to the late 2010s). Broadly, across the study: No differences in mean age, gender distribution, total cell number or subset yield were found between patients and healthy donors. A total of roughly 100 million sorted cells were examined across all samples, and the number of cells per subset was strongly correlated with RNA yield. The study compared TCRB repertoires of sorted circulating CD4+ T cell subsets between recently diagnosed type 1 diabetes patients and matched healthy donors. Naive and central memory subsets were obtained from all 30 or so donors, but regulatory and stem cell-like memory subsets were isolated from only 8 patients and 8 healthy donors. Points the paper makes about the study in general: Because cDNA was sequenced instead of genomic DNA, highly expressing activated cells could be over-represented, though the groups showed no difference in activation or CD3 levels. Shorter templates might be favored by PCR, yet because patient and control samples were amplified and corrected together, any such skew would affect both groups equally. Type 1 diabetes patients showed a moderate but significant shortening of TCRB CDR3 length in all four CD4+ subsets. Fewer insertions and more nucleotide deletions at VDJ recombination sites were observed in patients with type 1 diabetes, implying thymic rearrangement abnormalities. Naive, central memory and regulatory TCRB repertoires appeared to be more alike among patients than among healthy donors. Only small numbers of individuals were included in the HLA sub-analyses, which left unresolved whether HLA type had any influence on TCRB rearrangement.

The High Capacity cDNA Reverse Transcription Kit was used to reverse transcribe all of the isolated RNA, meaning that expressed TCRB transcripts were what got sequenced. Naive, central memory and regulatory T cell samples underwent deep immunoSEQ sequencing, averaging around 4 million total reads per sample. After sorted cells were lysed in RLT buffer, RNA was extracted with DNase-treated RNeasy Micro or Mini kits, with the choice depending on cell number. To prevent cross-contamination, every cell subset was processed on its own, while patient and healthy donor samples were processed together. Using the immunoSEQ multiplex PCR, TCRB sequences were amplified from cDNA into 87-bp fragments spanning the CDR3 region. Sequencing of the amplicons was done on the Illumina HiSeq platform. In the authors' own workflow: PCR bias was corrected computationally using synthetic template baselines, and reads within Hamming distance 2 were collapsed, with unmergeable singletons discarded. Reads were aligned to IMGT to assign V, D and J genes, CDR3 length, and insertions or deletions at six rearrangement sites. Within each subset, clonotype counts were normalized to sorted cell number, after which true diversity and Gini coefficients were computed with the tcR R package. The overlap coefficient, calculated on TCRB nucleotide sequences, was used to quantify repertoire sharing. In its TCRdb copy, this immuneACCESS table keeps in-frame sequences only and misses some clones. Where compared with another copy, unresolved V genes explain less than half of these, and the others have no known cause. V and J calls and clone size follow that table, whereas D and trimming were derived from the DNA. The sample table records more than 150,000 clones; approximately 9.1% of these occur just once. The ten largest clonotypes hold roughly 0.7% of the sample.

Each donor gave one peripheral blood draw, roughly 0.11 L on average, collected into heparinised tubes. A BD FACSAria II was used to sort naive, central memory, regulatory and stem cell-like memory CD4+ T cells with a panel that included CD45RO, CCR7, CD25, CD127, CD95 and CD27. A purity above 95% was achieved for all sorted populations. PBMCs were isolated right away by Lymphoprep density gradient centrifugation and were stained directly, without culture. So that batch effects would be minimized, each experiment stained and sorted samples in pairs, pairing one healthy donor with one patient. Material for sequencing was central memory CD4+ T cells from blood. The chain is encoded by TRBV6-5 joined to TRBJ2-1, with 9 bases matching TRBD2. This receptor was taken from a woman aged 25 to 39 with type 1 diabetes. The CDR3 region: CASQPEGGRGDEQFF. The bases are TGTGCCAGCCAACCTGAGGGCGGGAGGGGCGATGAGCAGTTCTTC.